Listed below are T cell receptor beta chains from one sample, sequenced in a study of identical twins. TCRdb redid the calling of the 5' RACE reads with MiXCR, one entry per CDR3 protein. Of 400,000 to 600,000 distinct CDR3 sequences in the sample, 20% to 25% were seen once. These data also formed part of another study, on yellow fever vaccine responses in identical twins.

What was sequenced was CD4+ T cells sorted from blood. Receptors originate from a young woman in good health. CDR3s leave out the opening cysteine and the closing phenylalanine or tryptophan. The D gene is left open where the match is weak.

d_gene	v_gene	j_gene	CDR3aa
.	TRBV2	TRBJ2-3	ASRQEAPSYYTQY
.	TRBV5-6	TRBJ2-1	ASSRTPAAAYNEQF
.	TRBV5-1	TRBJ2-2	ASSPTGTTNTGELF
TRBD1	TRBV20-1	TRBJ2-1	SVEGAGYNEQF
.	TRBV4-1	TRBJ2-1	ASSQDRGSPEQF
.	TRBV11-2	TRBJ2-2	ASTTLRRTGELF
.	TRBV3-1	TRBJ2-1	ASSQAGQQF
.	TRBV12-3/TRBV12-4	TRBJ2-1	ASSFGRTTYNEQF
.	TRBV6-6	TRBJ1-5	ASSYSWQGGGNQPQH
.	TRBV5-5	TRBJ2-1	ASTLGGSYNEQF
TRBD1	TRBV9	TRBJ1-5	ASSLGTGTYNQPQH
TRBD1	TRBV20-1	TRBJ2-7	SASPGQGPYEQY
.	TRBV28	TRBJ1-4	ASSFSGMNEKLF
.	TRBV7-8	TRBJ2-5	ASSLYDRTGTQY
.	TRBV6-5	TRBJ2-5	ASSYGGGVGTQY
.	TRBV12-3/TRBV12-4	TRBJ1-2	ASSKDYGYT
.	TRBV7-9	TRBJ1-2	ASSLAGREDGYT
.	TRBV5-1	TRBJ2-2	ASSGFAGELF
.	TRBV20-1	TRBJ2-5	SASGTRSNQETQY
.	TRBV20-1	TRBJ1-2	SARSEGGYT
TRBD2	TRBV5-1	TRBJ2-1	ASSYGGTNEQF
TRBD2	TRBV3-1	TRBJ2-2	ASSQASGVAGELF
TRBD1	TRBV11-2	.	ASSQGQGAPNEQY
TRBD2	TRBV5-1	TRBJ2-3	ASSAPGLAGLTTDTQY
TRBD1	TRBV12-3/TRBV12-4	TRBJ2-3	ASSLEQGADTQY
.	TRBV6-4	TRBJ2-3	ASSNEGTDTQY
TRBD1	TRBV7-8	TRBJ1-1	AGRDIRGLTEAF
.	TRBV6-1	TRBJ2-7	ASKLSRGSYEQY
TRBD1	TRBV5-1	TRBJ2-7	ASSEGQGHEQY
TRBD1	TRBV19	TRBJ2-2	ASSGTGGIGELF
.	TRBV12-3/TRBV12-4	TRBJ1-1	ASSPRRVKMNTEAF
.	TRBV5-5	TRBJ2-1	ASSLVQHSGVQF
.	TRBV25-1	TRBJ1-6	ASMFHNSPLH
.	TRBV28	TRBJ2-3	ASSRRRDTDTQY
TRBD1	TRBV5-1	TRBJ2-5	ASSLATTGGSETQY
.	TRBV12-3/TRBV12-4	TRBJ2-5	ASSLRRVGTQY
TRBD1	TRBV18	TRBJ1-1	ASSPGQGTEAF
.	TRBV19	TRBJ1-5	ATSGTRNQPQH
.	TRBV7-9	TRBJ2-1	ASSGRLGNNEQF
.	TRBV11-2	TRBJ1-1	ASRRNRVDTEAF
TRBD2	TRBV6-1	TRBJ2-1	ASIRREGYNEQF
.	TRBV12-3/TRBV12-4	TRBJ1-4	ALTRVAEKLF
.	TRBV2	TRBJ2-7	ASRKDWGNEQY
.	TRBV3-1	TRBJ2-1	ASSSGWDNEQF
.	TRBV20-1	TRBJ1-2	SARDNRGVTGYT
TRBD1	TRBV20-1	TRBJ2-5	SARDGTGMETQY
TRBD2	TRBV15	TRBJ2-1	ATSQKGLALSSYNEQF
TRBD2	TRBV15	TRBJ2-2	ATSTLAGTNTGELF
TRBD1	TRBV29-1	TRBJ2-3	SATGTGRDTQY
.	TRBV10-2	TRBJ2-5	ASSDPLHGLNQETQY
.	TRBV29-1	TRBJ2-5	SVDSTALETQY
.	TRBV20-1	TRBJ2-3	SARLPGGLSTDTQY
.	TRBV12-3/TRBV12-4	TRBJ2-5	ASSLAGEAKETQY